One and the same sample provided the 20 T cell receptor beta chains below, sequenced in a study of shared clonotypes between healthy human individuals. Assay used: immunoSEQ multiplex PCR; TCRdb lists only in-frame clones, some missing. The sample records hundreds of thousands of clones, 55% to 75% being singletons. The sample comprised memory CD4+ T cells sorted from blood. Regarding subset: CD45RA-negative fraction. The receptors were gathered from a woman under 40 in good health.

The rearrangement uses TRBV25-1 and TRBJ2-7; TRBD2 agrees at 10 bases. J lost 2 bases, V lost 3 bases, and 7 bases had no gene match. CDR3 length: 16 residues. CDR1 and CDR2 (germline): MGHDK, SYGVNS. CDR3 nucleotides: TGTGCCAGCAGTGACAGTGGGAGCGGGAGGGCCTACGAGCAGTACTTC. It is translated as CASSDSGSGRAYEQYF.

V is TRBV2 and J is TRBJ1-5, with 7 positions matching TRBD1. Germline V lookup: CDR1 SNHLY, CDR2 FYNNEI. CDR3 length equals 15 residues. V shed 3 bases and J 2 bases; nucleotides not matched to a gene: 4. The CDR3: CASSERTGGNQPQHF. CDR3 DNA: TGTGCCAGCAGTGAGAGAACAGGGGGCAATCAGCCCCAGCATTTT.

This clone occurred once. The rearrangement uses TRBV19 and TRBJ1-2; D remains ambiguous. CDR3 length: 13 amino acids. Trimming removed 8 bases from V and 6 bases from J, with 16 bases in between. Germline values: CDR1 LNHDA, CDR2 SQIVND (reference sequence). The CDR3 sequence is CASRPTTGNGYTF. The CDR3 DNA sequence: TGTGCCAGTCGACCGACAACCGGGAATGGCTACACCTTC.

The gene calls are TRBV11-1 and TRBJ2-7; the match to TRBD2 covers 16 bases. The junction had 12 bases not matched to a gene; V was cut back by 5 bases and J by 2 bases. Per germline, CDR1 SGHAT and CDR2 FQDESV (reference sequence). CDR3 length: 19 residues. The CDR3 region is CASSPHGWGLAGGPYEQYF. The CDR3 DNA follows: TGTGCCAGCAGCCCGCATGGTTGGGGACTAGCGGGAGGGCCCTACGAGCAGTACTTC.

The chain employs TRBV7-2 and TRBJ2-5; D uncertain. V lost 1 base to trimming and J lost 0 bases, with 6 bases between them. The CDR3 extends over 14 amino acids. CDR1 is SGHTA, CDR2 FQGNSA, per germline. The chain's CDR3 is CASSLGVYQETQYF. The DNA of the CDR3 is TGTGCCAGCAGCTTAGGGGTGTACCAAGAGACCCAGTACTTC. Full variable domain (rest looked up from reference TRBV7-2 and TRBJ2-5): GAGVSQSPSNKVTEKGKDVELRCDPISGHTALYWYRQSLGQGLEFLIYFQGNSAPDKSGLPSDRFSAERTGGSVSTLTIQRTQQEDSAVYLCASSLGVYQETQYFGPGTRLLVL.

V and J are TRBV29-1 and TRBJ2-5, with D perhaps TRBD1 or TRBD2 (5 bases each). Trimming removed 1 base from V and 7 bases from J, with 13 bases in between. This CDR3 has 13 amino acids. Looked up from germline, CDR1 is SQVTM and CDR2 is ANQGSEA. In DNA form, the CDR3 reads TGCAGCGTTGAAGCGGGGAGTGGGGGGACCCAGTACTTC. It encodes CSVEAGSGGTQYF.

This clone is a singleton in its sample. The same CDR3 is also encoded by other DNA sequences in this sample. V gene TRBV28 combines with J gene TRBJ1-4; TRBD1 agrees at 9 bases. CDR3 length: 15 residues. Germline V CDR1 and CDR2: MDHEN, SYDVKM. Trimming at V came to 7 bases and at J to 8 bases, leaving 11 bases not matched to a gene. The DNA of the CDR3 is TGTGCCAGCAACTCCCCAGGACAGGGGTTGGAAAAACTGTTTTTT. Translation gives CASNSPGQGLEKLFF.

This chain links TRBV7-3 with TRBJ1-1, with D tentatively TRBD1 (5 bases). The germline CDR1 and CDR2 sequences are SGHTA and FQGTGA. This CDR3 comprises 14 residues. Trimming took off 4 bases at V and 0 bases at J, with 9 bases between the two ends. CDR3 in DNA: TGTGCCAGCAGCTCCGGGGGGATGAACACTGAAGCTTTCTTT. This sequence encodes CASSSGGMNTEAFF.

CDR3: CASSSAGEFRTEKTDTQYF. The CDR3 bases are TGTGCCAGCAGTTCGGCAGGGGAATTTCGAACCGAAAAAACAGATACGCAGTATTTT. V and J are TRBV28 and TRBJ2-3, with a tentative D call TRBD1 (6 bases). This CDR3 comprises 19 residues. CDR1 MDHEN and CDR2 SYDVKM come from the germline V gene. The V end lost 4 bases, the J end lost 3 bases, and 26 bases lay between the germline ends. Based on the CDR3 plus reference TRBV28 and TRBJ2-3, the full variable domain is DVKVTQSSRYLVKRTGEKVFLECVQDMDHENMFWYRQDPGLGLRLIYFSYDVKMKEKGDIPEGYSVSREKKERFSLILESASTNQTSMYLCASSSAGEFRTEKTDTQYFGPGTRLTVL.

This clone was observed a handful of times. In the same sample, other DNA sequences code for this CDR3. The J gene is TRBJ1-1, the V gene TRBV5-1, with 7 bases aligning to TRBD1. After removal of 4 bases from V and 4 bases from J, the junction contained 7 bases not matched to a gene. CDR3 size: 14 residues. The germline V gene has CDR1 SGHRS and CDR2 YFSETQ. CDR3 sequence reads: CASSPGQPFTEAFF. CDR3 DNA sequence: TGCGCCAGCAGCCCGGGACAGCCGTTCACTGAAGCTTTCTTT.

This clone was seen a few times. The V call is TRBV19, the J call TRBJ1-3; D is ambiguous. Germline V gene sequence: CDR1 LNHDA, CDR2 SQIVND (reference sequence). Between the trimmed V and J ends, which lost 7 bases and 8 bases, there was a span of 12 bases. CDR3 length: 12 residues. The CDR3 is CASKTEPDTIYF. The CDR3 nucleotides are TGTGCCAGTAAAACGGAACCGGACACCATATATTTT.

V and J are TRBV4-1 and TRBJ1-3; D may be TRBD1 (6 bases). Looked up from germline, CDR1 is MGHRA and CDR2 is YSYEKL. This CDR3 has 14 amino acids. Trimming cost V 6 bases and J 0 bases, with 9 bases left between them. The CDR3 nucleotides read TGCGCCAGCAGAGGGGGAAGCTCTGGAAACACCATATATTTT. Its protein is CASRGGSSGNTIYF.

The V gene is TRBV7-9, the J gene TRBJ1-1; the D is unclear. The CDR3 covers 13 residues. V was cut by 5 bases and J by 1 base, with 8 bases left in between. The germline V gene encodes CDR1 SEHNR and CDR2 FQNEAQ (reference sequence). CDR3 nucleotide sequence: TGTGCCAGCAGCGAGAGGAGGAACACTGAAGCTTTCTTT. It translates to CASSERRNTEAFF.

This clone was detected a few times. CDR3: CASSYGRGNQPQHF. CDR3 nucleotides: TGTGCCAGCAGTTACGGAAGGGGAAATCAGCCCCAGCATTTT. V gene TRBV6-5 combines with J gene TRBJ1-5; perhaps TRBD1 as D (5 bases). Per germline, CDR1 MNHEY and CDR2 SVGAGI. V shed 2 bases and J shed 4 bases, with 9 bases lying between them. There are 14 residues in the CDR3.

This clone was observed a handful of times. The rearrangement uses TRBV25-1 and TRBJ2-2; D is unclear. CDR3 length equals 12 residues. Germline CDR1 is MGHDK and CDR2 is SYGVNS. V was trimmed by 2 bases and J by 7 bases, leaving 5 bases between them. CDR3 nucleotide sequence: TGTGCCAGCAGTGAAGACCGCGGGGAGCTGTTTTTT. This encodes CASSEDRGELFF.

About this clone itself: This sample includes further DNA sequences coding for the same CDR3. V usage is TRBV7-9 and J usage is TRBJ1-2; D ambiguous. With 6 bases removed from V and 4 bases from J, the gap between germline ends came to 9 bases. There are 12 residues in the CDR3. The germline V gene has CDR1 SEHNR and CDR2 FQNEAQ (reference sequence). The CDR3 loop is CASSVESYGYTF. The CDR3 DNA sequence: TGTGCCAGCAGTGTAGAAAGCTATGGCTACACCTTC.

The count of this clone is one. The chain uses TRBV6-5 and TRBJ2-5, with TRBD1 identical over 8 bases. Germline V gene sequence: CDR1 MNHEY, CDR2 SVGAGI. There are 14 residues in the CDR3. J lost 4 bases, V lost 6 bases, and 7 bases had no gene match. The CDR3: CASSRQGWGETQYF. For the CDR3, the DNA is TGTGCCAGCAGCAGACAGGGGTGGGGAGAGACCCAGTACTTC.

The chain is built from TRBV7-9 and TRBJ2-7; TRBD1 might be the D (8 bases). Trimming removed 5 bases at V and 4 bases at J, with 21 bases between. The CDR3 sequence is 16 residues long. The germline V gene encodes CDR1 SEHNR and CDR2 FQNEAQ (reference sequence). CDR3 in amino acids: CASSRGTGGALYEQYF. CDR3 in DNA: TGTGCCAGCAGCAGAGGAACAGGGGGGGCTTTGTACGAGCAGTACTTC. The full variable domain, rest sourced from reference TRBV7-9 and TRBJ2-7, is DTGVSQNPRHKITKRGQNVTFRCDPISEHNRLYWYRQTLGQGPEFLTYFQNEAQLEKSRLLSDRFSAERPKGSFSTLEIQRTEQGDSAMYLCASSRGTGGALYEQYFGPGTRLTVT.

V gene TRBV7-6 combines with J gene TRBJ1-5; TRBD1 might be the D (5 bases). V gave up 5 bases and J gave up 2 bases, with 16 bases separating them. Germline assignment: CDR1 SGHVS and CDR2 FNYEAQ. This CDR3 is built from 16 residues. The CDR3 sequence is CASSRQLGGGNQPQHF. The CDR3 DNA follows: TGTGCCAGCAGCCGCCAACTCGGAGGGGGCAATCAGCCCCAGCATTTT.

The chain combines TRBV21-1 with TRBJ2-2; TRBD1, the D gene given by the table, was not confirmed from the DNA. TRBV21-1 is a documented pseudogene. The CDR3 is 15 amino acids. The chain's CDR3 is CASGIRTGRTGELFF. The CDR3 region has the DNA TGTGCCAGCGGCATTAGGACAGGGCGCACCGGGGAGCTGTTTTTT.